Each of the 26 T cell receptor beta chains below was sequenced from the same sample in a study of T-cell memory formation after mild COVID-19. TCRdb redid the calling of the 5' RACE reads with MiXCR, one entry per CDR3 protein. Counted here are approximately 560,000 distinct CDR3 sequences, roughly 17% occurring once; the ten biggest clones make up about 8.1%. The sample taken for sequencing was PBMCs or a T cell subset sorted from them (not recorded which). The receptors originated from an adult woman who had mild COVID-19 (a few samples of this study predate the infection). Cell type and time point are not known.

The rearrangement links TRBV5-5 to TRBJ2-1; possibly TRBD2 for D (5 bases). Germline loops: CDR1 SGHKS, CDR2 YYEKEE (reference sequence). This CDR3 contains 14 residues. Trimming took off 1 base at V and 5 bases at J, with 10 bases between the two ends. The CDR3 spells CASSLFDGDNEQFF. CDR3 DNA sequence: TGTGCCAGCAGCTTGTTCGACGGGGACAATGAGCAGTTCTTC. Filled out from reference TRBV5-5 and TRBJ2-1, the complete variable domain reads DAGVTQSPTHLIKTRGQQVTLRCSPISGHKSVSWYQQVLGQGPQFIFQYYEKEERGRGNFPDRFSARQFPNYSSELNVNALLLGDSALYLCASSLFDGDNEQFFGPGTRLTVL.

This clonotype was counted a few times. The chain joins TRBV4-1 to TRBJ1-1, with 8 bases matching TRBD1. The germline CDR1 and CDR2 sequences are MGHRA and YSYEKL. J gave up 1 base and V 1 base, and 8 bases lay outside the gene matches. The CDR3 is 17 amino acids. CDR3 amino acids: CASSQVAGQGTNTEAFF. The CDR3, as DNA: TGCGCCAGCAGCCAAGTTGCAGGACAGGGTACGAACACTGAAGCTTTCTTT.

This clonotype was detected many times. The rearrangement links TRBV4-1 to TRBJ2-2; D is perhaps TRBD1 or TRBD2 (5 bases each). Germline-derived CDR1 and CDR2 are MGHRA and YSYEKL. The CDR3 is 14 residues long. Trimming stripped 8 bases from V and 0 bases from J, with 10 bases between. The CDR3: CASGTASNTGELFF. CDR3 sequence (DNA): TGCGCCAGCGGGACGGCCTCGAACACCGGGGAGCTGTTTTTT.

The sample holds a few counts of this clonotype. The chain has TRBV7-9 and TRBJ1-2; TRBD1 matches at 10 bases. V lost 0 bases and J lost 9; bases outside the gene matches: 7. CDR1 is SEHNR and CDR2 is FQNEAQ in the germline V gene (reference sequence). CDR3 size: 15 residues. CDR3 bases: TGTGCCAGCAGCTTAGCCGGGACAGGGGAAGGGCGCTACACCTTC. Its protein is CASSLAGTGEGRYTF.

This clonotype has just a few counts. This rearrangement joins TRBV12-3 or TRBV12-4 to TRBJ1-2; the D gene is possibly TRBD1 (5 bases). The V end lost 7 bases, the J end lost 9 bases, and 24 bases lay between the germline ends. There are 15 residues in the CDR3. The CDR3 loop is CASKLGEGISARYTF. CDR3 nucleotide sequence: TGTGCCAGCAAATTAGGGGAGGGGATTTCTGCGCGCTACACCTTC.

The chain has TRBV7-9 and TRBJ2-7; D not resolved. The J call may be wrong; the DNA end is better matched by TRBJ2-5. Germline V gives CDR1 SEHNR, CDR2 FQNEAQ (reference sequence). The CDR3 covers 14 residues. CDR3 nucleotide sequence: TGTGCCAGCAGCTTAGTAGGCGCGGCGGAGACCCAGTACTTC. Its protein product is CASSLVGAAETQYF.

The gene calls are TRBV12-3 or TRBV12-4 and TRBJ1-1, with a weak D call TRBD1 (5 bases). V dropped 5 bases and J dropped 0 bases, with 16 bases sitting between them. CDR3 length: 16 residues. The CDR3 protein is CASSGGTLGVNTEAFF. The CDR3, as DNA: TGTGCCAGCAGTGGCGGGACGCTGGGGGTGAACACTGAAGCTTTCTTT.

In its sample, this clonotype was seen a few times. The chain recombines TRBV2 with TRBJ1-1; D is undetermined. This CDR3 spans 14 amino acids. Germline-derived CDR1 and CDR2 are SNHLY and FYNNEI. V gave up 3 bases and J gave up 5 bases, with 13 bases separating them. Written as DNA, the CDR3 is TGTGCCAGCAGTGAGCAGAGGCCGAGTACTGAAGCTTTCTTT. Translating gives CASSEQRPSTEAFF.

The chain carries TRBV16 and TRBJ2-7; no reliable D call. The V end was cut by 0 bases, the J end by 2 bases, with 2 bases between. The CDR3 is made up of 12 amino acids. Germline V gives CDR1 KGHSY, CDR2 FQNENV. CDR3 nucleotide sequence: TGTGCCAGCAGCCAATCGCCCTACGAGCAGTACTTC. This encodes CASSQSPYEQYF. Variable domain in full (rest from reference TRBV16 and TRBJ2-7): GEEVAQTPKHLVRGEGQKAKLYCAPIKGHSYVFWYQQVLKNEFKFLISFQNENVFDETGMPKERFSAKCLPNSPCSLEIQATKLEDSAVYFCASSQSPYEQYFGPGTRLTVT.

This clonotype was seen ten or more times. The CDR3 region is CATRDSGGSYNEQFF. As DNA, the CDR3 is TGTGCCACCAGAGATAGCGGGGGCTCCTACAATGAGCAGTTCTTC. This chain connects TRBV24-1 to TRBJ2-1, with TRBD2 matching 9 bases. Germline CDR1 is KGHDR and CDR2 is SFDVKD. This CDR3 comprises 15 residues. J lost 0 bases, V lost 7 bases, and 3 bases had no gene match.

This clonotype was counted only a few times. The V and J genes are TRBV7-9 and TRBJ2-7, with D possibly called TRBD1 or TRBD2 (5 bases each). V shed 5 bases and J shed 0 bases, with 14 bases lying between them. There are 15 residues in the CDR3. CDR1 is SEHNR and CDR2 is FQNEAQ in the germline V gene (reference sequence). The DNA of the CDR3 is TGTGCCAGCAGCCCCTGGTGGGGGAACTCCTACGAGCAGTACTTC. This sequence encodes CASSPWWGNSYEQYF.

A few counts support this clonotype. This rearrangement joins TRBV30 to TRBJ2-7, with D possibly TRBD1 on 5 matching bases. CDR3 length: 16 amino acids. Trimming pared 5 bases from V and 4 bases from J, leaving 24 bases between. CDR1 GTSNPN and CDR2 SVGIG come from the germline V gene (reference sequence). The CDR3: CAWARLRSQGGYEQYF. Here the CDR3 DNA reads TGTGCCTGGGCCCGCTTACGGAGCCAGGGTGGATACGAGCAGTACTTC.

This clonotype was observed at least ten times. This sequence joins TRBV7-2 and TRBJ2-7, with 9 bases aligning to TRBD2. CDR3 length equals 15 residues. Germline trimming cut 5 bases from V and 6 bases from J; bases unmatched to any gene: 11. Germline assignment: CDR1 SGHTA and CDR2 FQGNSA. CDR3 in DNA: TGTGCCAGCAGCCGATCTAGCGGGACGGGGGGCGAGCAGTACTTC. Translating gives CASSRSSGTGGEQYF.

This clonotype was observed many times. This chain joins TRBV12-3 or TRBV12-4 and TRBJ2-2; no clear D. Trimming took 3 bases from V and 6 from J, leaving 5 bases between them. There are 12 residues in the CDR3. CDR3 region: CASSLSPGELFF. The CDR3 DNA is TGTGCCAGCAGTTTGTCTCCCGGGGAGCTGTTTTTT.

This clonotype was observed a handful of times. This chain uses TRBV4-2 with TRBJ2-7; 9 bases line up with TRBD1. CDR3 size: 16 residues. Per the germline V gene, CDR1 is LGHNA and CDR2 is YNFKEQ. The trim removed 0 bases at V and 0 bases at J, leaving 3 bases unmatched. CDR3 region: CASSQETGGGSYEQYF. As DNA, the CDR3 is TGTGCCAGCAGCCAAGAGACAGGGGGAGGCTCCTACGAGCAGTACTTC.

This clonotype has a handful of counts. The genes are TRBV29-1 and TRBJ1-2, with 7 bases that match TRBD1. There are 12 residues in the CDR3. Germline trimming cut 3 bases from V and 7 bases from J; bases unmatched to any gene: 5. Germline V gene lookup returns CDR1 SQVTM and CDR2 ANQGSEA. The CDR3 DNA reads as TGCAGCGTTGATGGGGACAGCGTTGGCTACACCTTC. It yields the protein CSVDGDSVGYTF.

There are many counts of this clonotype. This chain joins TRBV20-1 and TRBJ2-1; D is perhaps TRBD2 (5 bases). V was cut by 6 bases and J by 3 bases, with 15 bases left in between. The CDR3 contains 14 residues. From germline, CDR1 is DFQATT and CDR2 SNEGSKA (reference sequence). Here the CDR3 DNA reads TGCAGTGCCATAGGGAGCGCGGACTACAATGAGCAGTTCTTC. Protein sequence: CSAIGSADYNEQFF.

V usage is TRBV24-1 and J usage is TRBJ2-2; no definite D call. CDR3 length: 14 amino acids. Per germline, CDR1 KGHDR and CDR2 SFDVKD. The V and J ends lost 5 bases and 3 bases respectively, with 9 bases between them. CDR3 in DNA: TGTGCCACCAGTGGAGGAAGGGACACCGGGGAGCTGTTTTTT. This encodes CATSGGRDTGELFF.

The chain uses TRBV7-9 and TRBJ1-2; tentatively, D is TRBD1 (6 bases). V lost 5 bases, J lost 4 bases, and 14 bases lay in between. CDR3 size: 14 residues. The germline V gene encodes CDR1 SEHNR and CDR2 FQNEAQ (reference sequence). This chain's CDR3 is CASSTAQGFYGYTF. CDR3 DNA: TGTGCCAGCAGCACAGCCCAGGGGTTCTATGGCTACACCTTC. Combining the CDR3 with reference TRBV7-9 and TRBJ1-2 gives the whole variable domain DTGVSQNPRHKITKRGQNVTFRCDPISEHNRLYWYRQTLGQGPEFLTYFQNEAQLEKSRLLSDRFSAERPKGSFSTLEIQRTEQGDSAMYLCASSTAQGFYGYTFGSGTRLTVV.

This clonotype turned up a few times. V and J are TRBV7-3 and TRBJ2-7; possible D gene TRBD2, 5 bases. Germline CDR1 is SGHTA and CDR2 is FQGTGA. There are 15 residues in the CDR3. V was clipped by 5 bases and J by 4 bases, with 18 bases between them. The DNA of the CDR3 is TGTGCCAGCAGCCCCACTACCGACGGGGTGTACGAGCAGTACTTC. Its translation: CASSPTTDGVYEQYF. The full variable domain, completed using reference TRBV7-3 and TRBJ2-7, is GAGVSQTPSNKVTEKGKYVELRCDPISGHTALYWYRQSLGQGPEFLIYFQGTGAADDSGLPNDRFFAVRPEGSVSTLKIQRTERGDSAVYLCASSPTTDGVYEQYFGPGTRLTVT.

The gene calls are TRBV7-9 and TRBJ2-7; either TRBD1 or TRBD2 may supply D (5 bases each). The CDR3 sequence is 14 residues long. Looked up from germline, CDR1 is SEHNR and CDR2 is FQNEAQ (reference sequence). The V end was cut by 6 bases, the J end by 7 bases, with 19 bases between. The CDR3: CASSSTAGTREQYF. CDR3 in DNA: TGTGCCAGCAGTTCAACTGCCGGGACGCGGGAGCAGTACTTC.

The rearrangement joins TRBV19 to TRBJ1-1; D not resolved. This CDR3 is 11 amino acids long. The ends were cut back, 10 bases at V and 5 bases at J, with 11 bases in the middle. Germline CDR1 LNHDA, CDR2 SQIVND (reference sequence). The CDR3 loop is CATGRWTEAFF. As DNA, the CDR3 is TGTGCCACAGGCCGGTGGACTGAAGCTTTCTTT.

The chain has TRBV20-1 and TRBJ2-7, with 7 bases lining up with TRBD2. Per the germline V gene, CDR1 is DFQATT and CDR2 is SNEGSKA (reference sequence). CDR3 length: 11 residues. The CDR3 sequence is CGQRGLYEQYF. Here the CDR3 DNA reads TGCGGGCAGCGGGGCCTCTACGAGCAGTACTTC.

This clonotype occurred a few times. V usage is TRBV18 and J usage is TRBJ2-1; tentative D call: TRBD1 (5 bases). This CDR3 is built from 17 residues. CDR1 and CDR2 from the germline V gene are KGHSH and LQKENI. Between the trimmed V and J ends, which lost 0 bases and 0 bases, there was a span of 12 bases. The CDR3 region has the DNA TGTGCCAGCTCACCACCCGTCAGGGCGAGCTCCTACAATGAGCAGTTCTTC. Protein: CASSPPVRASSYNEQFF.

The J gene is TRBJ1-1, the V gene TRBV30, with D unclear. Germline values: CDR1 GTSNPN, CDR2 SVGIG (reference sequence). V gave up 8 bases and J gave up 2 bases, with 12 bases separating them. This CDR3 is built from 12 residues. CDR3 coding DNA: TGTGCCGGAGGCAGAGCCAACACTGAAGCTTTCTTT. Amino acids: CAGGRANTEAFF. The full variable domain, completed using reference TRBV30 and TRBJ1-1, is SQTIHQWPATLVQPVGSPLSLECTVEGTSNPNLYWYRQAAGRGLQLLFYSVGIGQISSEVPQNLSASRPQDRQFILSSKKLLLSDSGFYLCAGGRANTEAFFGQGTRLTVV.

The chain uses TRBV4-1 and TRBJ1-2; 8 bases fit TRBD1. With 6 bases clipped from V and 6 bases from J, the junction kept 15 bases outside the gene matches. CDR1 and CDR2 from the germline V gene are MGHRA and YSYEKL. The CDR3 contains 16 residues. The DNA of the CDR3 is TGCGCCAGCAGTCGGGAGGGCAAGGACAGGGCTAATGGCTACACCTTC. It specifies CASSREGKDRANGYTF.